A single sample gave rise to the 15 T cell receptor beta chains below, sequenced in a study of identical twins. TCRdb recomputed calls from the 5' RACE reads with MiXCR, one row per CDR3 protein. This table holds 450,000 or so distinct CDR3 sequences, about 14% found once. These records were also assigned to another study, of yellow fever vaccine responses in identical twins.

The source material was CD4+ T cells sorted from blood. These receptors were taken from a young woman in good health.

The chain recombines TRBV6-1 with TRBJ2-1; D possibly corresponds to TRBD1 (6 bases). CDR1 and CDR2 (germline): MNHNS, SASEGT. V dropped 2 bases and J dropped 8 bases, with 19 bases sitting between them. The CDR3 covers 16 residues. The CDR3 bases are TGTGCCAGCAGTGAATCGGTATCCAGGGGTAGGGATGAGCAGTTCTTC. Amino acid sequence: CASSESVSRGRDEQFF.

The chain couples TRBV14 to TRBJ2-7; D gene unclear. Per the germline V gene, CDR1 is SGHDN and CDR2 is FVKESK. The CDR3 has 13 residues. The V end was cut by 3 bases, the J end by 3 bases, with 9 bases between. The CDR3 is CASSHDPYYEQYF. The DNA of the CDR3 is TGTGCCAGCAGCCACGATCCATACTACGAGCAGTACTTC.

This clonotype was counted between two and nine times. The chain is built from TRBV12-3 or TRBV12-4 and TRBJ1-5; D ambiguous. Trimming took off 6 bases at V and 7 bases at J, with 16 bases between the two ends. This CDR3 spans 14 amino acids. CDR3 nucleotide sequence: TGTGCCAGCAGCCCTCCGGGAGTCGGGCAGCCCCAGCATTTT. This codes for CASSPPGVGQPQHF.

Here the CDR3 DNA reads TGTGCCAGCTCAGAGATCGGCCACGAGCAGTACTTC. It codes for CASSEIGHEQYF. The rearrangement uses TRBV18 and TRBJ2-7; the D is unclear. Trimming removed 5 bases at V and 5 bases at J, with 10 bases between. The CDR3 is 12 amino acids. Germline V lookup: CDR1 KGHSH, CDR2 LQKENI.

In its sample, this clonotype was seen once. The rearrangement joins TRBV20-1 to TRBJ2-6, with D hard to call. The V end lost 3 bases, the J end lost 4 bases, and 7 bases lay between the germline ends. From germline, CDR1 is DFQATT and CDR2 SNEGSKA (reference sequence). CDR3 length: 13 amino acids. The CDR3 DNA reads TGCAGTGCTAGGAAGCCCGGGGCCAACGTCCTGACTTTC. Translating it yields CSARKPGANVLTF.

Here the CDR3 reads CASSLEQGGSYEQYF. CDR3 in DNA: TGTGCCAGCAGTTTGGAGCAGGGAGGCTCCTACGAGCAGTACTTC. The chain joins TRBV27 to TRBJ2-7; a weak D match, TRBD2 (6 bases). Germline V CDR1 and CDR2: MNHEY, SMNVEV (reference sequence). Trimming shortened V by 3 bases and J by 0 bases, and 12 bases separated the two germline ends. The CDR3 has 15 residues.

The chain recombines TRBV28 with TRBJ2-1, with TRBD1 matching 7 bases. The CDR3 consists of 14 residues. The trim removed 8 bases at V and 0 bases at J, leaving 4 bases unmatched. The germline gives CDR1 MDHEN, CDR2 SYDVKM. The CDR3 spells CASPTGDSYNEQFF. The CDR3 coding sequence is TGTGCCAGCCCAACAGGGGACTCCTACAATGAGCAGTTCTTC.

This clonotype was counted only a few times. V is TRBV5-1 and J is TRBJ2-5; no reliable D call. Trimming took off 4 bases at V and 5 bases at J, with 15 bases between the two ends. Looked up from germline, CDR1 is SGHRS and CDR2 is YFSETQ. The CDR3 is 14 residues long. In DNA form, the CDR3 reads TGCGCCAGCAGCCCCGGACCGGAAAGGGAGACCCAGTACTTC. Protein product: CASSPGPERETQYF.

This clonotype was detected only a few times. The V gene is TRBV9, the J gene TRBJ2-1, with D uncertain. The CDR3 sequence is 13 residues long. V was shortened by 6 bases and J by 6 bases, with 13 bases between the two germline ends. Germline V gene sequence: CDR1 SGDLS, CDR2 YYNGEE. CDR3: CASNLGVSNEQFF. CDR3 in DNA: TGTGCCAGCAATCTAGGAGTTTCCAATGAGCAGTTCTTC.

The chain carries TRBV11-2 and TRBJ2-1, with 8 bases that match TRBD2. With V trimmed by 0 bases and J by 5 bases, 6 bases remained unmatched. The germline V gene has CDR1 SGHAT and CDR2 FQNNGV. CDR3 length equals 16 residues. The CDR3 DNA sequence: TGTGCCAGCAGCTTAGATATCGGGAGGGGAAACAATGAGCAGTTCTTC. Translated, it gives CASSLDIGRGNNEQFF.

This clonotype was seen more than once but under ten times. The chain joins TRBV6-1 to TRBJ2-7; D call uncertain. Per the germline V gene, CDR1 is MNHNS and CDR2 is SASEGT. V lost 10 bases and J lost 3, with 10 bases in between. The CDR3 extends over 11 amino acids. The CDR3 loop reads CATVENYEQYF. The CDR3 DNA reads as TGTGCCACCGTAGAAAACTACGAGCAGTACTTC.

This clonotype occurred a few times. The chain's CDR3 is CASRGIRTDTQYF. Written as DNA, the CDR3 is TGTGCCAGCAGGGGGATCCGCACAGATACGCAGTATTTT. The chain carries TRBV2 and TRBJ2-3; no firm D call. The CDR3 length is 13 residues. The V end lost 6 bases, the J end lost 1 base, and 8 bases lay between the germline ends. Germline-derived CDR1 and CDR2 are SNHLY and FYNNEI.

The rearrangement uses TRBV12-3 or TRBV12-4 and TRBJ2-7; D uncertain. V was clipped by 6 bases and J by 2 bases, with 17 bases between them. The CDR3 is 15 amino acids. CDR3 loop: CASSLGRINAYEQYF. In nucleotides, the CDR3 is TGTGCCAGCAGCCTCGGACGGATCAATGCCTACGAGCAGTACTTC.

This clonotype showed up just a few times. The V gene is TRBV24-1, the J gene TRBJ2-1; TRBD1 is a possible D gene (6 bases). The CDR3 loop spans 15 amino acids. CDR1 is KGHDR and CDR2 is SFDVKD in the germline V gene. V gave up 2 bases and J gave up 9 bases, with 16 bases separating them. CDR3 region: CATSDSRGGSGEQFF. In nucleotides, the CDR3 is TGTGCCACCAGTGATTCCAGGGGCGGGTCCGGTGAGCAGTTCTTC.

The chain is built from TRBV6-1 and TRBJ2-3; TRBD2 is a possible D gene (5 bases). From germline, CDR1 is MNHNS and CDR2 SASEGT. The CDR3 contains 15 residues. V lost 6 bases to trimming and J lost 0 bases, with 13 bases between them. The CDR3 loop reads CASRSRAGSTDTQYF. The DNA for the CDR3 is TGTGCCAGCAGATCGAGGGCGGGTAGCACAGATACGCAGTATTTT.